The clone carrying this TCR beta chain was seen once. Its specificity is unknown. This entry is derived from a study of cytomegalovirus exposure and HLA in healthy donors. Study-wide context: The 110 or so validation repertoires used a platform that matched the one used for the approximately 670 first-cohort repertoires, as a later analysis reported.

Study-level findings and limits: In a later analysis, first-cohort TCR clusters were found to tend to co-occur in the approximately 110 validation repertoires. CMV antigen specificity of a few CMV-associated chains was confirmed in vitro. Reports credit the classifier with highly specific, highly sensitive diagnosis of cytomegalovirus status.

Repertoires were generated with immunoSEQ multiplex PCR, while TCRdb's copy carries only in-frame clones and drops some. The sample has some 230,000 clones, about nine tenths seen once. Trimming cost V 1 base and J 4 bases; bases outside gene matches: 5. The CDR3 has 15 amino acids. Germline assignment: CDR1 KGHSH and CDR2 LQKENI. The genes are TRBV18 and TRBJ1-2, with TRBD1 matching 8 bases. The sequence was obtained from a woman aged 18-35 years in good health and CMV-seronegative. The sample comprised PBMCs. The CDR3 nucleotides are TGTGCCAGCTCACCACGGGCGGACAGGGTCTATGGCTACACCTTC. Its translation: CASSPRADRVYGYTF.